The T cell receptor beta chain described here comes from a study of blood T cells in healthy people across ages. Whole-study findings and limits: While age rose, TCR beta diversity per million T cells dropped in a roughly linear way. Since the PBMCs were unsorted, naive and antigen-experienced cells could not be conclusively compared.

There are many counts of this clonotype. What it recognizes is unknown. A second PCR of 7 to 11 cycles used a sample-barcoded 5' primer and a J-beta primer mix. TCRdb recomputed calls from the 5' RACE reads with MiXCR, one row per CDR3 protein. Here the sample spans a few hundred thousand distinct CDR3 sequences, around a quarter being singletons. This CDR3 has 13 amino acids. The germline V gene encodes CDR1 MNHEY and CDR2 SVGAGI. V lost 0 bases and J 4 bases, leaving 7 bases between the germline ends. This sample also belongs to another study, concerning T cells of mothers and their children. According to that study: From each mother came over 8.5 million TCR beta CDR3 reads, and from each child came a few million.

This chain connects TRBV6-5 to TRBJ2-7, with D unresolved. Input material: blood. The TCR originated in a boy aged 2 to 10 in good health. CDR3 DNA sequence: TGTGCCAGCAGTTACTCGGGTCCTTACGAGCAGTACTTC. Translation gives CASSYSGPYEQYF.